This T cell receptor beta chain comes out of a study of blood T cells in healthy people across ages. Notes on the study in general: In long-lived donors, naive CD4+ cell counts and diversity exceeded those of aged donors.

This clonotype was seen more than once but under ten times. Its antigen is still unknown. The length of the CDR3 is 18 residues. Germline assignment: CDR1 MNHEY and CDR2 SVGAGI. The V end lost 0 bases, the J end lost 0 bases, and 12 bases lay between the germline ends. The second PCR ran about 6 to 11 cycles with a sample-barcoded 5' primer and J-beta primers. TCRdb processed the 5' RACE reads anew with MiXCR; each CDR3 protein has one entry. This table has around 800,000 distinct CDR3 sequences, around 68% appearing once. The chain couples TRBV6-5 to TRBJ2-6; the D is unclear. Input material: blood. The TCR comes from a man aged 25-45 years in good health. In nucleotides, the CDR3 is TGTGCCAGCAGTTACTCCCCCAAGGCGCTCTCTGGGGCCAACGTCCTGACTTTC. Amino acid sequence: CASSYSPKALSGANVLTF.